Sequencing of this T cell receptor (beta chain) was carried out in a study of regulatory T cells in long-lasting Graves disease. In this sample, this clonotype turned up a few times. Trimming removed 2 bases at V and 0 bases at J, with 11 bases between. The CDR3 covers 15 residues. In germline, CDR1 is SGDLS, CDR2 YYNGEE. Time point noted: persistent/refractory GD, antithyroid drugs over 5 years with positive TRAb. PBMC-derived RNA was used for the TCR library. Arm-PCR of CDR3 regions with iRepertoire HTBI primers generated TCR beta libraries. TCRdb re-called the multiplex PCR reads through MiXCR, storing one row per CDR3 protein. Of under 450,000 distinct CDR3 sequences listed, roughly 23% are singletons.

Sample: peripheral blood mononuclear cells (PBMCs), taken when the disease was refractory, from a patient treated with antithyroid drugs. The chain is built from TRBV9 and TRBJ2-5; a possible D gene is TRBD2 (6 bases). The TCR sequence derives from a woman aged 40-49 years with Graves disease. In nucleotides, the CDR3 is TGTGCCAGCAGCGTCGGGGGAGGTGACCAAGAGACCCAGTACTTC. It is translated as CASSVGGGDQETQYF.